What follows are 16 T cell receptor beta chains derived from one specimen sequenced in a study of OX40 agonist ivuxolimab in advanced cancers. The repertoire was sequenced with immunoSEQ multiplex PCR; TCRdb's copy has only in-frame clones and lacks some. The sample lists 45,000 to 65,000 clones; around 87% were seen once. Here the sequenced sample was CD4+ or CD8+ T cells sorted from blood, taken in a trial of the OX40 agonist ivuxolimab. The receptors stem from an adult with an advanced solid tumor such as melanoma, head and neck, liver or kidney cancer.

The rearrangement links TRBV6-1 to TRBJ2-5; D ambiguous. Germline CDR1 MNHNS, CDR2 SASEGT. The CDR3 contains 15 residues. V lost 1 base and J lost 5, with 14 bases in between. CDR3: CASSEGQNQGETQYF. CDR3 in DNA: TGTGCCAGCAGTGAAGGCCAGAACCAAGGGGAGACCCAGTACTTC.

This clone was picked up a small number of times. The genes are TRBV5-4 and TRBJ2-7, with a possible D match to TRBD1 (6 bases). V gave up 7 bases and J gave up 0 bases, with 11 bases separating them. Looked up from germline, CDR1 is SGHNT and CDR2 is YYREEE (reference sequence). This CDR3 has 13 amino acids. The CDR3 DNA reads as TGTGCCAGCCAAATCAGGGGCTCCTACGAGCAGTACTTC. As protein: CASQIRGSYEQYF.

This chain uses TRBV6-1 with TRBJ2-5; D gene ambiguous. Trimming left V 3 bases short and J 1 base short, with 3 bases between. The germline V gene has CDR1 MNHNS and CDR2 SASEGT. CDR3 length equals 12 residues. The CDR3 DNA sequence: TGTGCCAGCAGTGATGTCCAAGAGACCCAGTACTTC. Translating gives CASSDVQETQYF.

CDR3 protein: CASSTTSGGDIQYF. Here the CDR3 DNA reads TGTGCCAGTAGTACAACTAGCGGGGGGGACATTCAGTACTTC. This chain connects TRBV19 to TRBJ2-4; 13 positions match TRBD2. CDR3 length equals 14 residues. In germline, CDR1 is LNHDA, CDR2 SQIVND (reference sequence). J was trimmed by 8 bases and V by 4 bases; bases with no gene match: 2. Full variable domain (missing parts from reference TRBV19 and TRBJ2-4): DGGITQSPKYLFRKEGQNVTLSCEQNLNHDAMYWYRQDPGQGLRLIYYSQIVNDFQKGDIAEGYSVSREKKESFPLTVTSAQKNPTAFYLCASSTTSGGDIQYFGAGTRLSVL.

The CDR3 sequence is CASGTSGPYEQYF. The DNA of the CDR3 is TGTGCCAGCGGGACTAGCGGCCCCTACGAGCAGTACTTC. This chain links TRBV28 with TRBJ2-7; 11 bases are a match to TRBD2. This CDR3 is 13 amino acids long. V was clipped by 8 bases and J by 2 bases; unmatched bases: 2. CDR1 MDHEN and CDR2 SYDVKM come from the germline V gene.

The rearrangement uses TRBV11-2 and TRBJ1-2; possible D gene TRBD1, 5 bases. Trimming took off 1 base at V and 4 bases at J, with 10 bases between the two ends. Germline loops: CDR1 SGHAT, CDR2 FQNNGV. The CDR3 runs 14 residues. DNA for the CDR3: TGTGCCAGCAGCTTAGCAGGGATCAGCTATGGCTACACCTTC. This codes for CASSLAGISYGYTF.

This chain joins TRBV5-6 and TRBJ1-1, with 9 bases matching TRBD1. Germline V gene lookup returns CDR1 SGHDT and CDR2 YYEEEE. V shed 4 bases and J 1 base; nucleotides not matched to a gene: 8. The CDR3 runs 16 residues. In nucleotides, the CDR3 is TGTGCCAGCAGCGACCAAACAGGGGGCTCGAACACTGAAGCTTTCTTT. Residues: CASSDQTGGSNTEAFF. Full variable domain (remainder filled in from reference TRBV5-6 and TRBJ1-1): DAGVTQSPTHLIKTRGQQVTLRCSPKSGHDTVSWYQQALGQGPQFIFQYYEEEERQRGNFPDRFSGHQFPNYSSELNVNALLLGDSALYLCASSDQTGGSNTEAFFGQGTRLTVV.

CDR3 DNA: TGTGCCAGCAGTTTGGGGGCAGGGATTAACAATGAGCAGTTCTTC. This gives the protein CASSLGAGINNEQFF. The chain uses TRBV28 and TRBJ2-1, with D possibly being TRBD1 (6 bases). This CDR3 has 15 residues. Germline CDR1 is MDHEN and CDR2 is SYDVKM. Trimming stripped 3 bases from V and 5 bases from J, with 14 bases between.

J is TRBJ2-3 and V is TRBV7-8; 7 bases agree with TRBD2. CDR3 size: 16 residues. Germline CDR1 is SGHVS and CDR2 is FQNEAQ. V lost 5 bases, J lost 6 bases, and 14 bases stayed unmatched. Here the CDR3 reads CASSPLGLVGGDTQYF. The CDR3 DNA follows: TGTGCCAGCAGCCCACTTGGACTAGTGGGGGGGGATACGCAGTATTTT.

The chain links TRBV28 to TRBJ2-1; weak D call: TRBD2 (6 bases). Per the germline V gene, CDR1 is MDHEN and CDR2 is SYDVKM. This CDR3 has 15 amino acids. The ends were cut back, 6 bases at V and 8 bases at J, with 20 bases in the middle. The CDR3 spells CASRFRGDSGHEQFF. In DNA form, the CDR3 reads TGTGCCAGCAGATTTAGGGGAGATAGCGGCCATGAGCAGTTCTTC. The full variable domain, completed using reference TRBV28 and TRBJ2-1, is DVKVTQSSRYLVKRTGEKVFLECVQDMDHENMFWYRQDPGLGLRLIYFSYDVKMKEKGDIPEGYSVSREKKERFSLILESASTNQTSMYLCASRFRGDSGHEQFFGPGTRLTVL.

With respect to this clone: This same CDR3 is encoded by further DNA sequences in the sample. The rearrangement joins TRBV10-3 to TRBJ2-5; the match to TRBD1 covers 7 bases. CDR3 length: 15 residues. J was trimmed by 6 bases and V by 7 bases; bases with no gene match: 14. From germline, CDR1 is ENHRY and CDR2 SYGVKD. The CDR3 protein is CAINPGTEKVQTQYF. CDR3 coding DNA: TGTGCCATCAACCCGGGGACAGAGAAGGTCCAGACCCAGTACTTC.

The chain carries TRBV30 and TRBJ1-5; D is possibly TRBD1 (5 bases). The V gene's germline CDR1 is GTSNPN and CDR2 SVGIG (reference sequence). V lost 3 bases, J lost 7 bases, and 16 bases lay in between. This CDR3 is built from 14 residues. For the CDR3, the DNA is TGTGCCTGGAGCGGAGGGGCGGGTTTGCAGCCCCAGCATTTT. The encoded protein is CAWSGGAGLQPQHF.

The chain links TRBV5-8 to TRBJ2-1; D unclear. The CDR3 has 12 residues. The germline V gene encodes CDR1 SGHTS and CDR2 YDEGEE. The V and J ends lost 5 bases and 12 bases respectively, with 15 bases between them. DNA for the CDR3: TGTGCCAGCAGTCCAGGCATGTCGGGGCAGTTCTTC. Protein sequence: CASSPGMSGQFF. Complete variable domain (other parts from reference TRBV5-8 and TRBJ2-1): EAGVTQSPTHLIKTRGQQATLRCSPISGHTSVYWYQQALGLGLQFLLWYDEGEERNRGNFPPRFSGRQFPNYSSELNVNALELEDSALYLCASSPGMSGQFFGPGTRLTVL.

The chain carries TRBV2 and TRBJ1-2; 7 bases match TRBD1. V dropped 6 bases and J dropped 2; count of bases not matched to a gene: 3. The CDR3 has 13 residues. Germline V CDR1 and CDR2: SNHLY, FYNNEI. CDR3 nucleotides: TGTGCCAGCAGCAGGGGGGGGAACTATGGCTACACCTTC. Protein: CASSRGGNYGYTF.

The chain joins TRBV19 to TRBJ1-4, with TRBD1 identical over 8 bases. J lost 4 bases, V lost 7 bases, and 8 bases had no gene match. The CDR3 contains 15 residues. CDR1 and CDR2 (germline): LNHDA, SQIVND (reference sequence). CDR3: CASTNRGDYNEKLFF. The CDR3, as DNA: TGTGCCAGTACGAACAGGGGGGACTATAATGAAAAACTGTTTTTT.

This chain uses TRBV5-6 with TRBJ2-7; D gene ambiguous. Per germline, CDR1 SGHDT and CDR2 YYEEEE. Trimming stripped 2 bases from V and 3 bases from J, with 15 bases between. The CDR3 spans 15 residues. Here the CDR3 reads CASSLGSRPFYEQYF. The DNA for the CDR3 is TGTGCCAGCAGCTTAGGGTCCAGGCCCTTCTACGAGCAGTACTTC.